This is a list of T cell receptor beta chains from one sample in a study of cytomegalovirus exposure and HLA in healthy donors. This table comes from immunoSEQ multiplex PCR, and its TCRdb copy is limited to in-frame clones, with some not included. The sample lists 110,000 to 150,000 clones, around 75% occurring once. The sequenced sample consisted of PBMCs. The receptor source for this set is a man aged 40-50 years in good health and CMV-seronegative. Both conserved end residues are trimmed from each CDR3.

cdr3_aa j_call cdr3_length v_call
ASSRQGHYGYT TRBJ1-2 11 TRBV2
ALGTRGGQPQH TRBJ1-5 11 TRBV19
ASSSSRPTSGGPYEQY TRBJ2-7 16 TRBV5-1
ASSLTLALRVSKNIQY TRBJ2-4 16 TRBV5-8
ASSLRQMNTEAF TRBJ1-1 12 TRBV7-9
ASSLQGAHYGYT TRBJ1-2 12 TRBV5-1
ASSHYLSRQGEKLF TRBJ1-4 14 TRBV19
ASNRDPEKLF TRBJ1-4 10 TRBV5-8
ASKGGAFLDEQY . 12 TRBV6-5
ASRGSSGGGNEQF TRBJ2-1 13 TRBV7-2
ASRMVVGEYNEQF TRBJ2-1 13 TRBV19
ASSPRTSGTGELF TRBJ2-2 13 TRBV6-6
ASSLAPRGANYGYT TRBJ1-2 14 TRBV5-1
ASSQEGASDYGYT TRBJ1-2 13 TRBV4-2
ASRLESYNEQF TRBJ2-1 11 TRBV27
ASSQNRGIEPQH TRBJ1-5 12 TRBV4-3
ASSLAEGYEQY TRBJ2-7 11 TRBV7-6